What follows are 20 T cell receptor beta chains derived from one specimen sequenced in a study of cytotoxic CD8 clonotypes in ibrutinib-treated CLL listed by TCRdb under 2021. The time point label here, explained by the study, means: progressive disease on ibrutinib. Library creation used the immunoSEQ multiplex PCR assay. TCRdb took over this immuneACCESS table, retaining in-frame rearrangements with V and J assigned. Such tables are incomplete; in checked studies, under half of the missing clones stem from an unresolved V gene, and the remainder is unexplained. This sample comprises some 170,000 clones, 88% of them detected only once. In total, the top ten clones hold 3% to 3.5% of the sample. The starting material was PBMCs, obtained at disease progression, from a patient treated with ibrutinib. These receptors originate from a human donor with chronic lymphocytic leukemia.

J is TRBJ2-7 and V is TRBV15; D not certain. V dropped 5 bases and J dropped 2 bases, with 10 bases sitting between them. The CDR3 contains 13 residues. The V gene's germline CDR1 is LNHNV and CDR2 YYDKDF (reference sequence). CDR3 residues: CATSPGIAYEQYF. CDR3 nucleotides: TGTGCCACCAGCCCCGGAATAGCCTACGAGCAGTACTTC.

This chain joins TRBV19 and TRBJ2-2; 12 positions match TRBD2. This CDR3 has 17 amino acids. Germline assignment: CDR1 LNHDA and CDR2 SQIVND (reference sequence). Trimming removed 5 bases from V and 3 bases from J; junction bases left unmatched: 7. The CDR3 bases are TGTGCCAGTAGTTCCCCAACTAGCGGGAGGTACACCGGGGAGCTGTTTTTT. Translation gives CASSSPTSGRYTGELFF. The variable domain in full, completed from reference TRBV19 and TRBJ2-2, reads DGGITQSPKYLFRKEGQNVTLSCEQNLNHDAMYWYRQDPGQGLRLIYYSQIVNDFQKGDIAEGYSVSREKKESFPLTVTSAQKNPTAFYLCASSSPTSGRYTGELFFGEGSRLTVL.

V usage is TRBV6-1 and J usage is TRBJ2-5, with 7 bases lining up with TRBD2. The germline gives CDR1 MNHNS, CDR2 SASEGT. The CDR3 is made up of 13 amino acids. V lost 5 bases and J lost 5; bases outside the gene matches: 5. CDR3 coding DNA: TGTGCCAGCAGTATAGCGGGCGGGGAGACCCAGTACTTC. This translates into CASSIAGGETQYF.

The V call is TRBV27, the J call TRBJ2-3, with 14 bases lining up with TRBD2. There are 15 residues in the CDR3. After removal of 5 bases from V and 4 bases from J, the junction contained 2 bases not matched to a gene. Looked up from germline, CDR1 is MNHEY and CDR2 is SMNVEV (reference sequence). The DNA for the CDR3 is TGTGCCAGCAGTCCGGGACTAGCGGGAGCAGATACGCAGTATTTT. This translates into CASSPGLAGADTQYF.

The CDR3 sequence: CASSQVRGQGSEAFF. CDR3 bases: TGTGCCAGCAGCCAAGTAAGGGGACAGGGTTCTGAAGCTTTCTTT. The chain employs TRBV4-2 and TRBJ1-1, with 9 nucleotides matching TRBD1. Germline CDR1 and CDR2: LGHNA and YNFKEQ. The CDR3 consists of 15 residues. V was clipped by 1 base and J by 6 bases; unmatched bases: 6.

This chain joins TRBV5-4 and TRBJ2-3; D is uncertain. The V gene lost 0 bases and the J gene lost 0 bases, with 5 bases spanning the gap. Germline V CDR1 and CDR2: SGHNT, YYREEE (reference sequence). This CDR3 contains 14 residues. The CDR3 loop reads CASSLARSTDTQYF. In DNA form, the CDR3 reads TGTGCCAGCAGCTTGGCCAGAAGCACAGATACGCAGTATTTT.

V is TRBV12-5 and J is TRBJ2-3; 9 positions agree with TRBD1. V gave up 2 bases and J gave up 3 bases; unmatched junction bases: 3. Germline V CDR1 and CDR2: LGHNT, FRNRAP. The CDR3 has 15 amino acids. CDR3 region: CASGLLGTGTDTQYF. The CDR3 nucleotides are TGTGCTAGTGGTTTGCTGGGGACAGGGACAGATACGCAGTATTTT. Based on the CDR3 plus reference TRBV12-5 and TRBJ2-3, the full variable domain is DARVTQTPRHKVTEMGQEVTMRCQPILGHNTVFWYRQTMMQGLELLAYFRNRAPLDDSGMPKDRFSAEMPDATLATLKIQPSEPRDSAVYFCASGLLGTGTDTQYFGPGTRLTVL.

V and J are TRBV7-2 and TRBJ1-5; D is ambiguous. The germline CDR1 and CDR2 sequences are SGHTA and FQGNSA. Trimming cost V 4 bases and J 5 bases, with 6 bases left between them. CDR3 length: 12 amino acids. CDR3 protein: CASSSPYQPQHF. For the CDR3, the DNA is TGTGCCAGCAGCTCCCCCTATCAGCCCCAGCATTTT.

This chain uses TRBV7-2 with TRBJ1-2; TRBD1 aligns across 7 bases. V dropped 5 bases and J dropped 3; count of bases not matched to a gene: 9. CDR3 size: 15 residues. CDR1 is SGHTA and CDR2 is FQGNSA in the germline V gene. CDR3 residues: CASSHSDRSYYGYTF. Here the CDR3 DNA reads TGTGCCAGCAGCCACTCGGACAGGAGTTACTATGGCTACACCTTC. The whole variable domain, filled in from reference TRBV7-2 and TRBJ1-2, reads GAGVSQSPSNKVTEKGKDVELRCDPISGHTALYWYRQSLGQGLEFLIYFQGNSAPDKSGLPSDRFSAERTGGSVSTLTIQRTQQEDSAVYLCASSHSDRSYYGYTFGSGTRLTVV.

CDR3 DNA: TGTGCCAGCAGTGCCTATAGCAATCAGCCCCAGCATTTT. It is translated as CASSAYSNQPQHF. The gene calls are TRBV6-6 and TRBJ1-5; D is undetermined. The ends were cut back, 5 bases at V and 0 bases at J, with 5 bases in the middle. The length of the CDR3 is 13 residues. The germline gives CDR1 MNHNY, CDR2 SVGAGI (reference sequence).

The genes are TRBV5-1 and TRBJ2-7; D may be TRBD1 (6 bases). Germline CDR1 SGHRS, CDR2 YFSETQ. Trimming removed 0 bases from V and 4 bases from J, with 14 bases in between. The length of the CDR3 is 15 residues. The CDR3 DNA is TGCGCCAGCAGCTTGGGGACAGATATGGGTTACGAGCAGTACTTC. Its translation is CASSLGTDMGYEQYF.

The chain uses TRBV18 and TRBJ1-1, with no clear D. The CDR3 has 15 residues. Deletions cut 2 bases from V and 0 bases from J, with 10 bases between. CDR1 and CDR2 (germline): KGHSH, LQKENI. The CDR3 protein is CASSPDRFMNTEAFF. In DNA, the CDR3 is TGTGCCAGCTCACCAGACCGGTTCATGAACACTGAAGCTTTCTTT.

The chain has TRBV29-1 and TRBJ2-7; TRBD1 agrees at 8 bases. Germline V gives CDR1 SQVTM, CDR2 ANQGSEA. The CDR3 sequence is 14 residues long. The trim removed 3 bases at V and 3 bases at J, leaving 7 bases unmatched. The CDR3 loop reads CSVEVGQGGYEQYF. The DNA of the CDR3 is TGCAGCGTTGAGGTAGGACAGGGTGGCTACGAGCAGTACTTC.

J is TRBJ2-5 and V is TRBV30, with D unclear. Trimming cost V 2 bases and J 2 bases, with 9 bases left between them. CDR1 GTSNPN and CDR2 SVGIG come from the germline V gene (reference sequence). CDR3 length equals 13 residues. The CDR3 bases are TGTGCCTGGAGTAGTAAAGGGCAAGAGACCCAGTACTTC. Translated: CAWSSKGQETQYF.

The rearrangement uses TRBV29-1 and TRBJ2-5; 7 bases match TRBD1. Germline V gives CDR1 SQVTM, CDR2 ANQGSEA. This CDR3 region has 14 residues. CDR3 amino acids: CRRELGQPKETQYF. CDR3 sequence (DNA): TGCAGGAGAGAACTGGGACAGCCGAAAGAGACCCAGTACTTC.

This sequence joins TRBV29-1 and TRBJ2-7, with TRBD1 as a possible D gene (6 bases). In germline, CDR1 is SQVTM, CDR2 ANQGSEA. This CDR3 region has 15 residues. V was pared by 1 base and J by 5 bases, with 18 bases between. As DNA, the CDR3 is TGCAGCGTTGAAGGCCAGGTCAGGGGTTCGGACGAGCAGTACTTC. Protein: CSVEGQVRGSDEQYF.

The chain joins TRBV28 to TRBJ2-1; 8 positions match TRBD1. Germline loops: CDR1 MDHEN, CDR2 SYDVKM. This CDR3 has 20 residues. Trimming cost V 3 bases and J 1 base; bases outside gene matches: 17. The CDR3 region has the DNA TGTGCCAGCAGTTTTCCTAATTCTCCTTCGGGACAGGAGTCCTACAATGAGCAGTTCTTC. This sequence encodes CASSFPNSPSGQESYNEQFF.

On this clone itself: Compared with germline, one end of the junction differs, possibly owing to a read error. The chain has TRBV18 and TRBJ1-5; 7 nucleotides align to TRBD1. The CDR3 extends over 16 amino acids. Germline lookup yields CDR1 KGHSH and CDR2 LQKENI. The CDR3 DNA reads TGTGCCAGCTCACCCCGCGGGGACAGTAGCCATCAGCCCCAGCATTTT. Amino acid sequence: CASSPRGDSSHQPQHF.

The chain combines TRBV6-5 with TRBJ2-7; no definite D call. CDR1 MNHEY and CDR2 SVGAGI come from the germline V gene. V was pared by 5 bases and J by 3 bases, with 5 bases between. This CDR3 region has 11 residues. This CDR3 is CASSDFYEQYF. As DNA, the CDR3 is TGTGCCAGCAGTGATTTCTACGAGCAGTACTTC.

The rearrangement uses TRBV7-8 and TRBJ2-7, with 9 bases that match TRBD2. The CDR3 extends over 14 amino acids. Trimming took 5 bases from V and 6 from J; bases not matched to a gene: 8. CDR1 SGHVS and CDR2 FQNEAQ come from the germline V gene. CDR3 coding DNA: TGTGCCAGCAGCATCCCGGGACTAGCCGGCGAGCAGTACTTC. Its translation: CASSIPGLAGEQYF.